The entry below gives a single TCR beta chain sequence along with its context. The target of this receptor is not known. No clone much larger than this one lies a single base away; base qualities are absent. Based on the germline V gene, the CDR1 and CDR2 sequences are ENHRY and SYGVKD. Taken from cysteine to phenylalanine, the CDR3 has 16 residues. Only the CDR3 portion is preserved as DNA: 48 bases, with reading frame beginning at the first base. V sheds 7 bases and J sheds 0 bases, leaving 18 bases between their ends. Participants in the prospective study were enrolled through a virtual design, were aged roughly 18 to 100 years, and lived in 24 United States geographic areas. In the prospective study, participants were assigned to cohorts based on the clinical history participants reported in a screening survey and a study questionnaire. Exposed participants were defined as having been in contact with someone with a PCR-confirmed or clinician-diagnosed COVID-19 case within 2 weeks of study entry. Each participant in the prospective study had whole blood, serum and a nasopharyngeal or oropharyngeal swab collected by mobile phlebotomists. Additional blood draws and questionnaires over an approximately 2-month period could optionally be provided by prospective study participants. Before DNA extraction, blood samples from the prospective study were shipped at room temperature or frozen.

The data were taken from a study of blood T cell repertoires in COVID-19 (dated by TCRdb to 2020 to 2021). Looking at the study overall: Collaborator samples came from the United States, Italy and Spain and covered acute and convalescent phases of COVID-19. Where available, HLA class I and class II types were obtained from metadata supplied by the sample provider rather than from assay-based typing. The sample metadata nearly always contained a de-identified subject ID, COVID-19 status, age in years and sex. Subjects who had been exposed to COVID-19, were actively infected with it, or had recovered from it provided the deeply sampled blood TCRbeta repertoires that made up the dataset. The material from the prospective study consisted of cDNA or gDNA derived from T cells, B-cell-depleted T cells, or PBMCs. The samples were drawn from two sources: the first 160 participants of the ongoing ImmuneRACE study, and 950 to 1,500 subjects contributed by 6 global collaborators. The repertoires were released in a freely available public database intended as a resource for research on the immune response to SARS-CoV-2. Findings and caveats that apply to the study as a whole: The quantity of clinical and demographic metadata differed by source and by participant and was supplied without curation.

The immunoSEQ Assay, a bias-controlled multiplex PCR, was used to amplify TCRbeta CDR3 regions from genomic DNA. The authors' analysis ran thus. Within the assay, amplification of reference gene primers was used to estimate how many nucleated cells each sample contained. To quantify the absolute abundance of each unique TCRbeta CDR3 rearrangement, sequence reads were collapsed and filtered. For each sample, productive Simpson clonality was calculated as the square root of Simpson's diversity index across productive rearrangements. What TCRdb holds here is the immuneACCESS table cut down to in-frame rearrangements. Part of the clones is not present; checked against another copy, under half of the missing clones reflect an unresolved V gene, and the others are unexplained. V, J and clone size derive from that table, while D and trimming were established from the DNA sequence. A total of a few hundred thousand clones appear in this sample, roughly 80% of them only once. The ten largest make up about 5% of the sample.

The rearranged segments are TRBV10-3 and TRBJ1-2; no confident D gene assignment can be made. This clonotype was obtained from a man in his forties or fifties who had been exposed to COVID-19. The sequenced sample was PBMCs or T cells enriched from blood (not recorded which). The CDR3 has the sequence CAITPTSVLSNYGYTF. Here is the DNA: TGTGCCATCACCCCAACTTCCGTCCTTTCTAACTATGGCTACACCTTC.